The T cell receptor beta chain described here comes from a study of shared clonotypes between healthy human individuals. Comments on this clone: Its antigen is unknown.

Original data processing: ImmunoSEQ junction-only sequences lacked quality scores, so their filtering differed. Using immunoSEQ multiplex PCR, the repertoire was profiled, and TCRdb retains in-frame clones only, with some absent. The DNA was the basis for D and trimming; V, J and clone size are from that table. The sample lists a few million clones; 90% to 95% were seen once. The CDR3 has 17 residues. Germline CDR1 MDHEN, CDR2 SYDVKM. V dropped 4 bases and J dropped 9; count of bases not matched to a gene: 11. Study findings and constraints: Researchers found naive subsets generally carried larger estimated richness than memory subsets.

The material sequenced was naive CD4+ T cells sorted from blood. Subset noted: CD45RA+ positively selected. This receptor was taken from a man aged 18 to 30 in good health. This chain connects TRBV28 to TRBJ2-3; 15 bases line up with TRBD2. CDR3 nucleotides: TGTGCCAGCAGTTCATGGGGACTAGCGGGGGGCCCCCCGACGCAGTATTTT. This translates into CASSSWGLAGGPPTQYF.